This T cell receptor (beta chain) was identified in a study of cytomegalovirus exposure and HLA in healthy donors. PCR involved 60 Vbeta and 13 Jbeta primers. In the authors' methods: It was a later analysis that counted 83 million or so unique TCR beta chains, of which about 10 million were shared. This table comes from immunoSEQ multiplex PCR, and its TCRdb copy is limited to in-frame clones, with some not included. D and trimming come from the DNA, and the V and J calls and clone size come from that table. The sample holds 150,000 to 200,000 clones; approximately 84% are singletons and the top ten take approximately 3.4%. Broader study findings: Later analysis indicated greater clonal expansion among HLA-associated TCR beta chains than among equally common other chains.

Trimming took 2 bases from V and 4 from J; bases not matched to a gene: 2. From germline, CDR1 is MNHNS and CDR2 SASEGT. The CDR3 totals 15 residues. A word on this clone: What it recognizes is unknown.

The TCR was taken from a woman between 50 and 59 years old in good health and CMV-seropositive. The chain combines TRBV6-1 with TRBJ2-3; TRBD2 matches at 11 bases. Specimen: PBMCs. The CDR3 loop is CASSELAGGPDTQYF. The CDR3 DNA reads TGTGCCAGCAGTGAACTAGCGGGGGGACCAGATACGCAGTATTTT.